The following is a T cell receptor beta chain sequence with its context. Its antigen remains unknown. The source of the sample is a study of graft-versus-host responses after intestinal transplantation. About the research overall: In this cohort, recipients had multivisceral, liver-intestinal, or isolated intestinal transplants. Whole-study findings and limits: In patients with graft-donor T cell macrochimerism, allograft graft-versus-host to host-versus-graft clonal ratios were high. Early post-transplant HvG declines tracked with peak circulating GvH clone levels.

Profiled with immunoSEQ multiplex PCR; TCRdb holds only in-frame clones, not every one. The sample shows some 46,000 clones, just under 95% of them seen only once. The CDR3 runs 12 residues. Germline V CDR1 and CDR2: MNHNY, SVGAGI (reference sequence). Unmatched junction bases numbered 3, after V lost 5 bases and J lost 6 bases. The J gene is TRBJ1-2, the V gene TRBV6-6; 7 bases are shared with TRBD1. Here the sequenced sample was PBMCs, taken around 330 days after intestinal transplant. The sequence was obtained from a human patient who received an intestinal transplant, so some T cells may come from the graft donor. The chain's CDR3 is CASSPQGDGYTF. The CDR3 nucleotides are TGTGCCAGCAGTCCGCAGGGGGATGGCTACACCTTC.